Listed here is a single TCR beta chain. There is no known antigen for this receptor. Base quality data are lacking; no much larger clone is found one base away. Preparation of the library involved the immunoSEQ multiplex PCR assay. For the multiplex PCR, a mixture combining 60 forward primers for TCR Vbeta segments and 13 reverse primers for TCR Jbeta segments was used. The CDR3 region of rearranged TCR beta genes was amplified from genomic DNA with a multiplex PCR assay. On the Illumina HiSeq System, the amplified TCR beta libraries were sequenced as 87-base-pair reads. Per the authors' processing: A later analysis counted approximately 74 million unique TCR beta chains across the approximately 700 repertoires, and around 9.9 million of these chains were shared by at least two donors. Raw reads were error-corrected and collapsed into unique sequences with a nearest-neighbor algorithm that merged closely related sequences to remove PCR and sequencing errors. CDR3 sequences were aligned to IMGT reference sequences to assign V, D and J gene segments. For a sequence to be retained, a match of at least six nucleotides to both a V gene segment and a J gene segment was required. A rearrangement counted as productive if the CDR3 had no stop codons and remained in frame with V and J, and every other rearrangement counted as non-productive. CDR3 was defined by IMGT convention, running from the second conserved V-encoded cysteine to the conserved J-encoded phenylalanine. Sequences without an unambiguous match to a single V gene segment were excluded from the earlier analysis of about 600 of the donors. In an earlier analysis of more than 500 of the donors, a V segment was called functional when productive rearrangements were above 56.7%, and segregating when the standard deviation between donors exceeded 5%. To diagnose cytomegalovirus status from the catalog of TCR beta chain sequences, a statistical classification framework was built. In a later analysis, V and J genes were assigned by comparing TCR nucleotide sequences against IMGT/GENE-DB human TR gene sequences. A later analysis assigned CDR3 sequences and most-parsimonious VDJ recombination scenarios with the TCRdist pipeline. A later analysis defined each TCR beta chain by its CDR3 amino acid sequence plus V-gene family, and excluded reads lacking a unique V-gene family. As a way to deal with suspected cross-contamination and a sequencing artifact, a later analysis dropped roughly 600 nucleotide sequences that were highly shared and had low generation probability. A later analysis calculated a clonal expansion index for each public chain from normalized within-repertoire ranks of inferred template counts. In a later analysis, generation probabilities were computed using a VDJ recombination model fitted to out-of-frame rearrangements, and the results were checked against IGoR. In a later analysis, TCR-TCR, TCR-HLA and TCR-CMV co-occurrence was scored with hypergeometric tests, and a repertoire-size bias correction was applied to TCR pairs. False discovery rates were estimated in a later analysis by permuting HLA or CMV assignments 20 times. In a later analysis, co-occurring TCRs were grouped using DBSCAN, with TCRdist sequence similarity added in when clustering inside HLA-allele-positive subsets. For co-occurrence clustering, repertoires with fewer than 30,000 or more than 120,000 public chains were excluded, along with four or five repertoires with anomalous nucleotide sharing. The source is immuneACCESS, and TCRdb retained only in-frame sequences with V and J called. Part of the clones is not carried over; for the studies checked, unresolved V genes explain less than half of this, and the remainder is unexplained. V, J and clone size were drawn from that table, and D and trimming were deduced from the DNA. Counted in this sample were about 150,000 clones; about 85% of them appeared once. The ten largest clones take up about 2.4% of the sample.

These data come from a study of cytomegalovirus exposure and HLA in healthy donors (dated by TCRdb to about 2017). About the investigation overall: In an earlier analysis of roughly 590 of the donors, approximately 260 Gb of sequence data and about 110 million unique TCR beta sequences from about 179 million T cells were reported. An early release that covered roughly 600 HLA-typed donors contained approximately 300 gigabases of sequencing data and tens of millions of unique TCR sequences. The genetic ancestry cluster associated with self-reported Caucasian donors included 65% to 90% of the approximately 400 genotyped donors. The aim of the study was to test whether cataloging public T cell receptors could identify signatures of past pathogen exposure. The T cell repertoires of 666 subjects were profiled by immunosequencing and related to cytomegalovirus serostatus. A separate validation cohort of about 110 different subjects was used in addition to the roughly 700-subject first cohort. The study combined high-throughput TCR immunosequencing, statistical association of individual TCRs with disease status, and machine learning to predict cytomegalovirus infection status. In a later analysis, previously published TCR beta repertoires from 666 donors were re-analyzed and high-resolution HLA genotyping was added so that TCR occurrence patterns could be studied. The later analysis used no new phenotypic data to find candidate immune exposures, relying instead on TCR beta sequences and their occurrence across donors. In an earlier analysis of 587 of the donors, high-throughput TCR beta sequencing was used to judge whether each TCR beta V gene segment behaved as functional or pseudogenic. Alongside the repertoire data, information on donor age, sex, ethnicity and CMV serostatus was compiled. A later genetic analysis used genome-wide SNP genotypes for about 65% of the roughly 700 donors, treating that subset as a discovery cohort. All discovery cohort repertoires had been generated on a single sequencing platform. HLA typing covered class I and class II loci at four-digit resolution. The number of donors typed differed by locus, with about 629-630 for A, B, C, DRB1 and DQB1, 522 for DQA1, 600 to 610 for DPA1, and approximately 470 for DPB1. A few DR-DQ haplotypes were treated as single units for association and clustering because of strong linkage in the cohort. On average, around 240,000 unique TCR beta nucleotide sequences were sequenced per donor among more than 350 genotyped donors of the cohort, with roughly 18% of those sequences being non-productive. General study outcomes and caveats: Because counts were too low, roughly 17 rarely observed V segments, including chromosome 9 orphons, were left out of the earlier analysis of a few hundred of the donors. In a later analysis, HLA-associated TCR beta chains were found to be more clonally expanded and to have lower generation probabilities than equally common non-associated chains. Some IMGT-functional V segments, including TRBV6-2 and TRBV6-3, could not be distinguished by the 87-base-pair reads and were therefore excluded. In the study, some 160 TCR beta chains were listed as associated with cytomegalovirus. The classifier was reported to diagnose cytomegalovirus status with high specificity and sensitivity in both the original and validation cohorts. The only immune exposure information available for the cohort was CMV serostatus. A further reported finding was that TCR beta sequences accurately predicted the HLA-A and HLA-B alleles for most subjects in the first cohort. In a later analysis, the rate of TCR association differed among HLA loci, with DRB1 alleles having the most associated TCRs and HLA-C alleles having the fewest. A group of highly shared sequence variants was considered likely to be a technical artifact of the sequencing pipeline. Because HLA typing was missing for some donors at each locus, association tests included only the typed subset. Most CMV-associated TCR beta chains appeared to be HLA-restricted in a later analysis, and the HLA associations seemed to be driven largely by CMV exposure. Strong co-occurrence of HLA alleles, especially DR and DQ, made assigning TCR associations to individual alleles difficult. A few of the identified cytomegalovirus-associated TCR beta chains were confirmed in vitro to be specific for cytomegalovirus antigens. An association between a missense DCLRE1C variant and V-gene and J-gene trimming of TCR beta chains was found in a later genetic analysis and replicated in an independent cohort. This cohort had only TCR beta chains sequenced, and the lack of alpha or paired-chain data limited which features could be detected. Sequencing depth was assumed to be roughly uniform across donors in the presence/absence analyses, though that assumption may not hold. A later analysis reported that several top co-occurrence clusters appeared linked to parvovirus B19, influenza, CMV and Epstein-Barr virus. Linkage disequilibrium might explain the correlated functional status among segregating V segments, but an unknown experimental factor could not be ruled out. The authors suggested that the approach could potentially be generalized to other disease states and immunological phenotypes. In an earlier analysis of some 500 of the donors, most TCR beta V segments appeared in productive rearrangements about 90% or about 30% of the time, broadly matching IMGT annotations. A later genetic analysis reported fewer N-insertions in productive TCRs among donors in an Asian-associated ancestry cluster than the roughly 650-donor mean. While some public TCRs were present in many individuals, most TCR sequences turned up only very rarely across donors. A later analysis associated some 17,000 TCR beta sequences with specific HLA alleles at a false discovery rate of 0.05.

From cysteine to phenylalanine, the CDR3 is 13 amino acids long. Just the 39-base CDR3 DNA is kept, in frame starting at base 1. Cut back by 0 bases and 11 bases, the V and J ends lie 11 bases apart. As encoded in the germline V gene (reference sequence), CDR1 is LNHDA while CDR2 is SQIVND. The cohort comprised some 730 healthy bone marrow donors. At the time of sampling, every cohort member was nominally healthy, though immune exposures that went unrecorded were likely present. The donor tested CMV seropositive, placing the donor among the 290 or so seropositive members of the cohort. Each donor provided a peripheral blood sample, and peripheral blood mononuclear cells were used for TCR beta sequencing. The Qiagen DNeasy Blood Extraction Kit was used to extract genomic DNA from the blood cell samples.

This chain is built from TRBV19 and TRBJ1-5, with an unclear D gene assignment. Sequencing was carried out using PBMCs. The clonotype comes from a man aged 30-40 years in good health and CMV-seropositive. The nucleotides are TGTGCCAGTAGTATAGATCTTGAGGGTACCCAGCATTTT. Its coded protein is CASSIDLEGTQHF.